What follows describes a single T cell receptor (beta chain). In germline, CDR1 is LNHDA, CDR2 SQIVND (reference sequence). CDR3 length: 13 residues. V was clipped by 9 bases and J by 9 bases, with 18 bases between them. This entry belongs to a study of blood T cell repertoires in COVID-19. Per the study methods: From reference gene primer amplification, estimates of nucleated cell counts were derived. The repertoire was sequenced with immunoSEQ multiplex PCR; TCRdb's copy has only in-frame clones and lacks some. V and J calls and clone size are those listed in that table; D and trimming were worked out from the DNA. The sample carries more than 200,000 clones, roughly 84% recorded once.

This chain connects TRBV19 to TRBJ2-4, with D tentatively TRBD2 (6 bases). The origin of this receptor is a man between 60 and 70 years old with acute or convalescent COVID-19. Sequenced sample: peripheral blood. The CDR3 coding sequence is TGTGCCAGCCGGGACTCCCGGTTTGGCATTCAGTACTTC. Translating it yields CASRDSRFGIQYF.